This T cell receptor beta chain was identified in a study of blood T cells in healthy people across ages (dated by TCRdb to 2015 to 2017). The study in broad terms: In model experiments, template switching captured roughly one uniquely barcoded TCR beta cDNA molecule for every two T cells. The donors were split into four age groups: young (average about 16 years), middle-aged (over 35), aged (roughly 60) and long-lived (over 75). Two additional independent replicas of 1 million unique cDNA reads from the same blood draw were analyzed for two donors (one aged 18 to 30 and one aged 80 or older). To avoid experimental bias, donors of different ages were randomly spread across the sequencing lanes. The study measured age-related changes in TCR beta repertoire diversity using deep sequencing normalized with unique cDNA molecular identifiers.

What the research found in general, with its limitations: The long-lived group showed more naive CD4+ T cells, fewer expanded clones and increased TCR diversity than the aged group, suggesting age selection. Observed TCR beta diversity per million T cells fell roughly linearly with age, and a significant reduction was already apparent by age roughly 40. The CMV infection status of donors was not known, potentially confounding age-related changes in expanded clonotypes. Bulk unsorted PBMC profiling prevented conclusive comparison of naive and antigen-experienced compartments. Estimates of total diversity based on one million sequenced T cells were regarded as lower bounds and as underestimates. There was a strong correlation between observed TCR beta diversity and the percentage of naive T cells measured by flow cytometry.

The approximately 39 donors, aged roughly 6 to 95 years, were systemically healthy Caucasian individuals from Russia. Each donor gave roughly 9.5 milliliters of peripheral blood, collected into EDTA-treated Vacutainer tubes. Ficoll-Paque density-gradient centrifugation was used to isolate PBMCs, with at least 6 million obtained per sample. Trizol reagent was used to extract total RNA from the PBMCs, yielding at least 5 micrograms per sample. Naive CD45RAhigh/CD27high T cell percentages were measured by flow cytometry on a PBMC aliquot from every donor. A word on this clonotype: Its binding antigen is unknown. One end of the junction does not line up with germline, which may come from a read error.

Receptors were amplified or captured by 5' RACE. TCRdb names Illumina HiSeq 2500 as the instrument used. A second PCR of roughly 6 to 11 cycles was performed with a sample-barcoded 5' primer and a J-beta primer mix. A unique molecular identifier was introduced onto each TCR beta cDNA molecule by a template-switch 5' adaptor carrying 12 random nucleotides. At least 2.5 million CDR3-containing paired-end reads were obtained from each sample. First-strand cDNA synthesis was performed from all RNA using the Mint cDNA synthesis kit, with priming by a TRBC-specific oligonucleotide. All cDNA was treated with uracil-DNA glycosylase and then went through a first 18-cycle PCR with the universal primers M1SS and BC2_uni_R. As for the authors' bioinformatics: Normalization of each sample was performed by random selection of 1 million high-quality reads, each carrying a distinct molecular identifier. Instead of being binned into consensus sequences, reads with shared molecular identifiers were discarded. MiTCR, run with a Q25 quality threshold and the strictest error-elimination algorithm, handled CDR3 identification, clonotype clustering and error correction. A nonparametric unseen species model using Euler transformation provided a lower-bound estimate of total TCR beta diversity. In-frame beta chains were kept once TCRdb had trimmed the public reads at Q25 with fastp and called clones with MiXCR. Identical CDR3 protein sequences are pooled into one entry, listed with their most common genes and DNA. The V and J calls shown here were made by TCRdb, not taken from the authors' results. This sample holds about 1.5 million distinct CDR3 sequences; approximately 39% were observed only once. The top ten hold over 3.5% of the sample.

The CDR3 contains 13 residues, cysteine and phenylalanine counted. Only the CDR3 part of the read is kept: 39 bases, read in frame from the first base. The CDR1 and CDR2 encoded by the germline V gene are MNHEY and SVGEGT. Here the chain combines TRBV6-2 or TRBV6-3 and TRBJ2-1; no confident D gene assignment can be made. The sample taken for sequencing was blood. This TCR was recovered from a woman aged 18-30 years in good health. CDR3 reads: CTSSYLGINEQFF. Read as DNA, the sequence is TGTACCAGCAGTTACTTGGGTATAAATGAGCAGTTCTTC.